This T cell receptor beta chain originates from a study of shared clonotypes between healthy human individuals. About the study: The plates for each donor numbered three CD4 naive, three CD4 memory, two CD8 naive and one CD8 memory.

Germline CDR1 is SGHRS and CDR2 is YFSETQ. CDR3 length: 15 amino acids. V dropped 0 bases and J dropped 6; count of bases not matched to a gene: 7. DNA at around 210 ng, around 30,000 T cell genomes, went into sorted-subset replicate PCRs. The data were produced by immunoSEQ multiplex PCR, yet TCRdb's version contains in-frame clones alone and is incomplete. Among about 680,000 clones listed, over 65% were seen once. The sequenced material came from memory CD4+ T cells sorted from blood. The subset was: CD45RA-negative fraction. The source of this sequence is a woman under 40 in good health. The chain links TRBV5-1 to TRBJ2-7; 9 bases align to TRBD2. DNA for the CDR3: TGCGCCAGCAGCTTGGCGGTGACTAGCGGAAGCGAGCAGTACTTC. This sequence encodes CASSLAVTSGSEQYF. The whole variable domain, filled in from reference TRBV5-1 and TRBJ2-7, reads KAGVTQTPRYLIKTRGQQVTLSCSPISGHRSVSWYQQTPGQGLQFLFEYFSETQRNKGNFPGRFSGRQFSNSRSEMNVSTLELGDSALYLCASSLAVTSGSEQYFGPGTRLTVT.